Sequencing of this T cell receptor beta chain was carried out in a study of vaccination and CD4 T cells after COVID-19. As for time point: late sampling 161 to 241 days after vaccination in a few convalescent patients. Treatment described: approximately 11-day PBMC culture with coronavirus spike peptide pools or control peptides (ViraFEST assay). V lost 2 bases, J lost 3 bases, and 3 bases stayed unmatched. The CDR3 contains 15 residues. CDR1 MNHEY and CDR2 SVGAGI come from the germline V gene. Cultured CD4+ T-cell DNA underwent Oncomine TCR Beta short-read sequencing. TCRdb reprocessed the PCR reads with MiXCR, giving one entry per CDR3 protein. The sample has 16,000 or so distinct CDR3 sequences; around 43% are singletons. On this clonotype: What it recognizes is unknown.

The sequence came from a human donor who had recovered from COVID-19. The rearrangement joins TRBV6-5 to TRBJ2-2; 7 bases match TRBD1. The sample was CD4+ T cells from blood, cultured in vitro, taken about 7 months after SARS-CoV-2 vaccination. This chain's CDR3 is CASSYGQGDTGELFF. The DNA of the CDR3 is TGTGCCAGCAGTTACGGCCAGGGGGACACCGGGGAGCTGTTTTTT.